This T cell receptor (beta chain) was recovered during a study of cytomegalovirus exposure and HLA in healthy donors. The junction had 12 bases not matched to a gene; V was cut back by 4 bases and J by 6 bases. The CDR3 totals 15 residues. CDR1 and CDR2 (germline): ENHRY, SYGVKD. PCR was performed using 60 Vbeta and 13 Jbeta primers. Assay used: immunoSEQ multiplex PCR; TCRdb lists only in-frame clones, some missing. The sample records 150,000 to 200,000 clones, around 80% being singletons. The clonotype comes from a woman aged 45-65 years in good health and CMV-seropositive. The gene calls are TRBV10-3 and TRBJ2-7, with TRBD2 identical over 7 bases. Sequenced: PBMCs. The CDR3 DNA follows: TGTGCCATCAGTGTATGGAAGGGAGGGGCTCGCGAGCAGTACTTC. Translation: CAISVWKGGAREQYF.